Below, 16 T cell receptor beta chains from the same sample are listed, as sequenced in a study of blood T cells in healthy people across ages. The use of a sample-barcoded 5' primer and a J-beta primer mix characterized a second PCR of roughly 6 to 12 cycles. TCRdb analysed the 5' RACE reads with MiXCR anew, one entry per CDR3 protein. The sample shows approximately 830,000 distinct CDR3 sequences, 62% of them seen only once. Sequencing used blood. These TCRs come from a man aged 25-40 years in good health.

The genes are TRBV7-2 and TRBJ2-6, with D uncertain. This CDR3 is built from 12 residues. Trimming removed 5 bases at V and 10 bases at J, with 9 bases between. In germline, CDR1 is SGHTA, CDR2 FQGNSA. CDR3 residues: CASSPGTNVLTF. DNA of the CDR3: TGTGCCAGCAGCCCCGGAACAAACGTCCTGACTTTC.

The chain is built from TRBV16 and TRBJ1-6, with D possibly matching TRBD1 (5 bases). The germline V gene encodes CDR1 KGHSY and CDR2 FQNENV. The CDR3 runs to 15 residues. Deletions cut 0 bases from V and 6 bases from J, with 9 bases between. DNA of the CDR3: TGTGCCAGCAGCCAATCGGGGCAGGTTAATTCACCCCTCCACTTT. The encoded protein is CASSQSGQVNSPLHF.

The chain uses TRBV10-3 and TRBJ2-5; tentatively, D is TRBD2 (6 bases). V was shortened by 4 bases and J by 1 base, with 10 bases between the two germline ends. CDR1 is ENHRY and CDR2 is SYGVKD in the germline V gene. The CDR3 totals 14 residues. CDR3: CAISVVGGQETQYF. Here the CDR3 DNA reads TGTGCCATCAGTGTGGTGGGAGGCCAAGAGACCCAGTACTTC.

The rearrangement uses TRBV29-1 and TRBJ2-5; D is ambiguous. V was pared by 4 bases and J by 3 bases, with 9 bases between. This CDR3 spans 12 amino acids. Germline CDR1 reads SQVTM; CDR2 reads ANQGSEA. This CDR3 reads CSVVRREETQYF. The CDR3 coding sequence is TGCAGCGTTGTTAGAAGAGAAGAGACCCAGTACTTC.

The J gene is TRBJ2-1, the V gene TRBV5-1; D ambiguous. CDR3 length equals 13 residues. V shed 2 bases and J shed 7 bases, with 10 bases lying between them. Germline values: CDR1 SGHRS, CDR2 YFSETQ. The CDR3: CASSFGLENEQFF. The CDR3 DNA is TGCGCCAGCAGCTTTGGATTGGAGAATGAGCAGTTCTTC.

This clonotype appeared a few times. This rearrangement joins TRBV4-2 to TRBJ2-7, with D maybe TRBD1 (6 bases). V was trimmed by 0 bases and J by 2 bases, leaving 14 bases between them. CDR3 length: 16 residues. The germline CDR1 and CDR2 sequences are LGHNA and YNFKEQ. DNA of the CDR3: TGTGCCAGCAGCCAAGATTCAGGCAGGGGAACCTACGAGCAGTACTTC. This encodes CASSQDSGRGTYEQYF.

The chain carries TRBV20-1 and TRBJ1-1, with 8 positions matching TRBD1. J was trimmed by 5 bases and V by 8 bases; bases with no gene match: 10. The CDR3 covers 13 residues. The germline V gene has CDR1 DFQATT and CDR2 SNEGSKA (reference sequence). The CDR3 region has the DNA TGCAGTCCCCGGGACAGGTTTCGTACTGAAGCTTTCTTT. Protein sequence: CSPRDRFRTEAFF.

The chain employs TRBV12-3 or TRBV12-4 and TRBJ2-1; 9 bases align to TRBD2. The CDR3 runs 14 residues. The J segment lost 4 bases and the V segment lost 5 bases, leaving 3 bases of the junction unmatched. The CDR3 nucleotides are TGTGCCAGCAGTCCTAGCGGGGATTACAATGAGCAGTTCTTC. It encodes CASSPSGDYNEQFF.

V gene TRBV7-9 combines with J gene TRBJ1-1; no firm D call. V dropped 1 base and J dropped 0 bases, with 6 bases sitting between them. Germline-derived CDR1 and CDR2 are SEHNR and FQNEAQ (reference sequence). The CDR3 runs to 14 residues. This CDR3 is CASSLDNLNTEAFF. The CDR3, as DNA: TGTGCCAGCAGCTTAGACAATCTGAACACTGAAGCTTTCTTT.

The CDR3 sequence is CASSRAGALYGYTF. CDR3 sequence (DNA): TGTGCCAGCAGTCGGGCAGGGGCTCTCTATGGCTACACCTTC. The chain is built from TRBV27 and TRBJ1-2, with a tentative D call TRBD1 (6 bases). Germline V lookup: CDR1 MNHEY, CDR2 SMNVEV (reference sequence). This CDR3 is built from 14 residues. Trimming removed 5 bases at V and 4 bases at J, with 14 bases between.

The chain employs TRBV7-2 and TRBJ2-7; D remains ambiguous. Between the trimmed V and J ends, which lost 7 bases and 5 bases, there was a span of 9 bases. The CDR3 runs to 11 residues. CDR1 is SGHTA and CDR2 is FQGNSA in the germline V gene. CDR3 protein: CASNLRNEQYF. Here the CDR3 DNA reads TGTGCCAGCAACTTGAGAAACGAGCAGTACTTC.

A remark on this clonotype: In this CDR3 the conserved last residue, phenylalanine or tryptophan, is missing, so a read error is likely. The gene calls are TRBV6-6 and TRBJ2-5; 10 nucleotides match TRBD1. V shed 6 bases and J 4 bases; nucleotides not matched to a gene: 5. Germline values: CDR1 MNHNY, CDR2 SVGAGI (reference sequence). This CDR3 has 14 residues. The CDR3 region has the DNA TGTGCCAGCAGGGGAGACAGGGGGCCAGAGACCCAGTACTTG. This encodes CASRGDRGPETQYL.

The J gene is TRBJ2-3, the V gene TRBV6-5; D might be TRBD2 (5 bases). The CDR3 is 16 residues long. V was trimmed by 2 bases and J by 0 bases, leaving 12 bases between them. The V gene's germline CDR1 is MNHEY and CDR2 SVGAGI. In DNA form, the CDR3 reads TGTGCCAGCAGTTACCATGGGAGATCTAGCACAGATACGCAGTATTTT. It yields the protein CASSYHGRSSTDTQYF.

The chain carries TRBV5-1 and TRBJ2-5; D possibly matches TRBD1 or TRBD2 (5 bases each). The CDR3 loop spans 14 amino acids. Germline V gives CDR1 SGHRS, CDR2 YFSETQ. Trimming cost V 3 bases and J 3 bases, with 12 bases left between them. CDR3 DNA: TGCGCCAGCAGCTCAGGGACGGGAAAAGAGACCCAGTACTTC. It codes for CASSSGTGKETQYF.

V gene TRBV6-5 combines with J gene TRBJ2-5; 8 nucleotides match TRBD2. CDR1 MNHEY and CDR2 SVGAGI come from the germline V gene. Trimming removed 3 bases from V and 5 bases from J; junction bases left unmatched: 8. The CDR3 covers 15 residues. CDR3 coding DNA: TGTGCCAGCAGTTATGGCGGGGGGTCGGGGGAGACCCAGTACTTC. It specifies CASSYGGGSGETQYF.

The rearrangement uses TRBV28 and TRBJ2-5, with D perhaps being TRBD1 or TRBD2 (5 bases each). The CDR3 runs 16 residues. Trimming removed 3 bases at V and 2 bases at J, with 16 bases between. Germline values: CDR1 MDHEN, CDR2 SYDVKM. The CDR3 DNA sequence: TGTGCCAGCAGTTTCAACGGGGCGGGCATACAAGAGACCCAGTACTTC. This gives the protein CASSFNGAGIQETQYF. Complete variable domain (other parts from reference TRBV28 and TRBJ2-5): DVKVTQSSRYLVKRTGEKVFLECVQDMDHENMFWYRQDPGLGLRLIYFSYDVKMKEKGDIPEGYSVSREKKERFSLILESASTNQTSMYLCASSFNGAGIQETQYFGPGTRLLVL.